One and the same sample provided the 12 T cell receptor beta chains below, sequenced in a study of shared clonotypes between healthy human individuals. Sequenced by immunoSEQ multiplex PCR; TCRdb stores in-frame clones only, minus some. The data show 2 million or so clones, 85% to 95% seen once. The specimen was naive CD4+ T cells sorted from blood. Subset of the sample: CD45RA+ positively selected. The source is a man aged 18 to 30 in good health.

The chain has TRBV18 and TRBJ1-1; D not resolved. CDR1 is KGHSH and CDR2 is LQKENI in the germline V gene. V was pared by 0 bases and J by 10 bases, with 15 bases between. CDR3 length: 14 amino acids. CDR3 residues: CASSPPGSTSGAFF. The CDR3 DNA reads TGTGCCAGCTCACCACCGGGCAGCACCTCTGGAGCTTTCTTT.

This clone has just one count. The rearrangement uses TRBV6-1 and TRBJ2-7, with D hard to call. CDR3 length: 15 residues. Trimming shortened V by 1 base and J by 0 bases, and 10 bases separated the two germline ends. The germline V gene has CDR1 MNHNS and CDR2 SASEGT. In nucleotides, the CDR3 is TGTGCCAGCAGTGAAGGCAGGTTGGGCTCCTACGAGCAGTACTTC. This encodes CASSEGRLGSYEQYF.

V is TRBV19 and J is TRBJ2-1; the match to TRBD1 covers 9 bases. Germline CDR1 is LNHDA and CDR2 is SQIVND (reference sequence). The CDR3 length is 15 residues. Trimming took 5 bases from V and 8 from J; bases not matched to a gene: 10. The CDR3 sequence is CASSDRDREGDEQFF. Written as DNA, the CDR3 is TGTGCCAGTAGTGACCGGGACAGGGAAGGGGATGAGCAGTTCTTC.

This chain uses TRBV11-2 with TRBJ2-5; D is ambiguous. The CDR3 is made up of 14 amino acids. Germline V CDR1 and CDR2: SGHAT, FQNNGV. The V end was cut by 3 bases, the J end by 1 base, with 9 bases between. The CDR3 bases are TGTGCCAGCAGCTTCCCAGTAATCCAAGAGACCCAGTACTTC. This gives the protein CASSFPVIQETQYF.

The chain employs TRBV2 and TRBJ1-4, with 7 bases aligning to TRBD1. Germline CDR1 reads SNHLY; CDR2 reads FYNNEI. The length of the CDR3 is 12 residues. The junction had 3 bases not matched to a gene; V was cut back by 7 bases and J by 7 bases. CDR3 DNA sequence: TGTGCCAGCACTAGGGGGCTTGAAAAACTGTTTTTT. This translates into CASTRGLEKLFF. The full variable domain, in which reference TRBV2 and TRBJ1-4 provide the parts outside the CDR3, is EPEVTQTPSHQVTQMGQEVILRCVPISNHLYFYWYRQILGQKVEFLVSFYNNEISEKSEIFDDQFSVERPDGSNFTLKIRSTKLEDSAMYFCASTRGLEKLFFGSGTQLSVL.

The chain recombines TRBV4-3 with TRBJ1-4; TRBD1 matches at 7 bases. The CDR3 loop spans 16 amino acids. From germline, CDR1 is LGHNA and CDR2 YSLEER. The J segment lost 3 bases and the V segment lost 0 bases, leaving 4 bases of the junction unmatched. The CDR3 DNA reads as TGCGCCAGCAGCCAAGAAGGGGGCTGGGCTAATGAAAAACTGTTTTTT. Translation: CASSQEGGWANEKLFF.

The chain recombines TRBV27 with TRBJ2-1; D is tentatively TRBD1 or TRBD2 (5 bases each). The CDR3 spans 13 residues. The V end lost 0 bases, the J end lost 5 bases, and 5 bases lay between the germline ends. Germline values: CDR1 MNHEY, CDR2 SMNVEV (reference sequence). The CDR3, as DNA: TGTGCCAGCAGTTTATCGGGGGACAATGAGCAGTTCTTC. The encoded protein is CASSLSGDNEQFF.

The chain uses TRBV2 and TRBJ2-2; D might be TRBD1 (5 bases). The length of the CDR3 is 16 residues. The germline CDR1 and CDR2 sequences are SNHLY and FYNNEI. V was shortened by 2 bases and J by 3 bases, with 13 bases between the two germline ends. CDR3 sequence: CASSEKGEVDTGELFF. For the CDR3, the DNA is TGTGCCAGCAGTGAAAAAGGGGAAGTGGACACCGGGGAGCTGTTTTTT.

Remarks on this clone: This sample includes further DNA sequences coding for the same CDR3. This chain joins TRBV18 and TRBJ2-7; 9 bases map to TRBD1. J lost 2 bases, V lost 3 bases, and 5 bases had no gene match. Looked up from germline, CDR1 is KGHSH and CDR2 is LQKENI. The CDR3 covers 15 residues. The CDR3 sequence: CASSPPDRGTYEQYF. CDR3 bases: TGTGCCAGCTCACCTCCCGACAGGGGGACCTACGAGCAGTACTTC.

This rearrangement joins TRBV18 to TRBJ1-1; D remains ambiguous. V lost 2 bases, J lost 0 bases, and 13 bases lay in between. The CDR3 contains 16 residues. Germline CDR1 is KGHSH and CDR2 is LQKENI. The CDR3 DNA is TGTGCCAGCTCACCAAACGGACGGCGGGTGAACACTGAAGCTTTCTTT. Translated: CASSPNGRRVNTEAFF.

The rearrangement links TRBV7-9 to TRBJ2-5; D possibly uses TRBD1 or TRBD2 (5 bases each). V was clipped by 6 bases and J by 5 bases, with 19 bases between them. Germline loops: CDR1 SEHNR, CDR2 FQNEAQ (reference sequence). This CDR3 spans 15 amino acids. The CDR3 here is CASSSSGPMLETQYF. In DNA, the CDR3 is TGTGCCAGCAGTTCCTCGGGGCCTATGTTGGAGACCCAGTACTTC.

The chain employs TRBV28 and TRBJ1-5, with unresolved D. Germline loops: CDR1 MDHEN, CDR2 SYDVKM. V lost 6 bases to trimming and J lost 7 bases, with 16 bases between them. CDR3 length: 14 amino acids. As DNA, the CDR3 is TGTGCCAGCAGCTTCGGTGGCTCGTGGCAGCCCCAGCATTTT. It yields the protein CASSFGGSWQPQHF.